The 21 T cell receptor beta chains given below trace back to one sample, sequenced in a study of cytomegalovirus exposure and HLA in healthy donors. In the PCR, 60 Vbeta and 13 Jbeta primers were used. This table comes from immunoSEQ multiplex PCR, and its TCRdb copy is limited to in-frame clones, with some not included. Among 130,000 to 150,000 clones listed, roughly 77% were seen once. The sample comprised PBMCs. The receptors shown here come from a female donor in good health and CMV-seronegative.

The CDR3 here is CASSLSGSGGAYEQYF. Here the CDR3 DNA reads TGTGCCAGCAGTTTATCGGGGTCGGGGGGGGCCTACGAGCAGTACTTC. V usage is TRBV27 and J usage is TRBJ2-7; 8 positions agree with TRBD2. The J segment lost 2 bases and the V segment lost 0 bases, leaving 6 bases of the junction unmatched. The CDR3 consists of 16 residues. Per the germline V gene, CDR1 is MNHEY and CDR2 is SMNVEV (reference sequence).

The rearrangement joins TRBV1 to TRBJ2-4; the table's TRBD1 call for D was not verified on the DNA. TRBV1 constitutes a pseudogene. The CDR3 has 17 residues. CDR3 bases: TGCACCAGCAGCCAAGGGGACAGGGGGCTGGCCAAAAACATTCAGTACTTC. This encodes CTSSQGDRGLAKNIQYF.

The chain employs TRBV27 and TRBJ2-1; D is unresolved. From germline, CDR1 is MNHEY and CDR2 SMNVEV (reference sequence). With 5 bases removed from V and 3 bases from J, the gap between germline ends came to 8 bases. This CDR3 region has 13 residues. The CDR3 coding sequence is TGTGCCAGCAGTCTCCTAATCTACAATGAGCAGTTCTTC. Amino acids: CASSLLIYNEQFF.

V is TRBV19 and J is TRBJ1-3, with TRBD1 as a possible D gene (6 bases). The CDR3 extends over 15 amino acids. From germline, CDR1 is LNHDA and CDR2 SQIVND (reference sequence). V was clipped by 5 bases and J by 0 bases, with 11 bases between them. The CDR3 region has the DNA TGTGCCAGTAGTTTAACGACAGGCTCTGGAAACACCATATATTTT. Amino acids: CASSLTTGSGNTIYF.

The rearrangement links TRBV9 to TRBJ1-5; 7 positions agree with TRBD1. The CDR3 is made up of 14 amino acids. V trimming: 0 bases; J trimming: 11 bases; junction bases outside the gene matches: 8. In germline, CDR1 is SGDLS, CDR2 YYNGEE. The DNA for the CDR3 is TGTGCCAGCAGCGTAGGTGTACAGGGGACGGCCCAGCATTTT. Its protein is CASSVGVQGTAQHF.

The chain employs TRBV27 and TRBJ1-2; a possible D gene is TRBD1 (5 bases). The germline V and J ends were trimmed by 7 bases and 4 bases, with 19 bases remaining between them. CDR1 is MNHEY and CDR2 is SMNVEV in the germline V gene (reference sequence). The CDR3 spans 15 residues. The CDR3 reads CASTTRAGGFYGYTF. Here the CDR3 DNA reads TGTGCCAGCACAACCCGGGCGGGGGGGTTCTATGGCTACACCTTC.

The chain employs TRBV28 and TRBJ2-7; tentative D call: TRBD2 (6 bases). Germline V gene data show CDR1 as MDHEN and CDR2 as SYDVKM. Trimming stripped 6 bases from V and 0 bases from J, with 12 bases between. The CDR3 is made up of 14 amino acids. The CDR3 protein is CASRTGGASYEQYF. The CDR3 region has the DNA TGTGCCAGCAGAACGGGCGGGGCCTCCTACGAGCAGTACTTC.

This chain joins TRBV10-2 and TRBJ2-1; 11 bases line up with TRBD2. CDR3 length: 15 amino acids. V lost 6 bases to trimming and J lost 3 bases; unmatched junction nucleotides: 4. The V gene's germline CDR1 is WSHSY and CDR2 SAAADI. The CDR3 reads CASSGTSGLYNEQFF. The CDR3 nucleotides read TGCGCCAGCAGCGGGACTAGCGGTCTCTACAATGAGCAGTTCTTC.

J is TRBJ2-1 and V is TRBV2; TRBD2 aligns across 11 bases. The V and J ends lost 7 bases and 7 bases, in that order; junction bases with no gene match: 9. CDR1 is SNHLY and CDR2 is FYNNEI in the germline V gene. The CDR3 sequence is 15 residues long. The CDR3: CASTRGLAAWNEQFF. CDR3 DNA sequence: TGTGCCAGCACACGGGGACTAGCGGCGTGGAATGAGCAGTTCTTC.

CDR3 sequence: CASSLSIRGTGEGYGYTF. The CDR3 DNA reads TGTGCCAGCAGTTTATCGATACGGGGGACAGGGGAAGGCTATGGCTACACCTTC. The chain uses TRBV27 and TRBJ1-2; TRBD1 aligns across 10 bases. Trimming cost V 0 bases and J 4 bases; bases outside gene matches: 11. The germline V gene encodes CDR1 MNHEY and CDR2 SMNVEV (reference sequence). This CDR3 contains 18 residues.

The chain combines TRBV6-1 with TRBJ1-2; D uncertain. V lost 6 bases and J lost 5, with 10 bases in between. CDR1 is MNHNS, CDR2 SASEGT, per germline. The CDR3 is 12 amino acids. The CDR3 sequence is CASRRVDYGYTF. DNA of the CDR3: TGTGCCAGCAGACGGGTAGATTATGGCTACACCTTC.

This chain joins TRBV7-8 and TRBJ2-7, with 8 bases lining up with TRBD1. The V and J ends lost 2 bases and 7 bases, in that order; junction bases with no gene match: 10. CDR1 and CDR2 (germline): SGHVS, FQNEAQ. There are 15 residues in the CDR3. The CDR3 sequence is CASSLSGTGYEEQYF. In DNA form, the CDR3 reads TGTGCCAGCAGCTTATCCGGGACAGGATATGAGGAGCAGTACTTC.

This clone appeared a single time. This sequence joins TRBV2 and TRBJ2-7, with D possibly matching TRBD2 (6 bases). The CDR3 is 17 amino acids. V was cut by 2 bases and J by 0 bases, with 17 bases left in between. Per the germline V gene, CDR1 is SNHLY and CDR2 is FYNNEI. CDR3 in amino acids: CASSESYLGGDSYEQYF. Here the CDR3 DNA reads TGTGCCAGCAGTGAATCCTATTTAGGCGGGGACTCCTACGAGCAGTACTTC.

This CDR3 is CAISDHRRWELFF. The CDR3 DNA reads TGTGCCATCAGTGATCACAGAAGGTGGGAGCTGTTTTTT. J is TRBJ2-2 and V is TRBV10-3, with D uncertain. V gave up 3 bases and J gave up 9 bases, with 11 bases separating them. CDR3 length: 13 amino acids. CDR1 is ENHRY and CDR2 is SYGVKD in the germline V gene.

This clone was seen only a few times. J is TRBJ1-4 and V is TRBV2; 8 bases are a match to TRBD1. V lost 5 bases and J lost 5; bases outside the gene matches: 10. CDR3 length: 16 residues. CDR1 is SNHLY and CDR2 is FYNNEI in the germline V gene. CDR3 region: CASSWTGLLGNEKLFF. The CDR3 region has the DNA TGTGCCAGCAGTTGGACAGGGCTATTGGGGAATGAAAAACTGTTTTTT.

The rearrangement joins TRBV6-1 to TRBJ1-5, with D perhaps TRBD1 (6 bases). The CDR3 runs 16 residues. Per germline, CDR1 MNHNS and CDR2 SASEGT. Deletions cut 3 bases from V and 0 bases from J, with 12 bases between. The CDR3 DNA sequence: TGTGCCAGCAGTGATCAGGGGCCGTATAGCAATCAGCCCCAGCATTTT. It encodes CASSDQGPYSNQPQHF.

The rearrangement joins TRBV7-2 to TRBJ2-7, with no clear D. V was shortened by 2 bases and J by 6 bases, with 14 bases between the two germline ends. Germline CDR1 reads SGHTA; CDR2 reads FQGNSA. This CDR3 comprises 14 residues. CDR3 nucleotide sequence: TGTGCCAGCAGCTTAATCGAGGATGGGTCCGAGCAGTACTTC. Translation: CASSLIEDGSEQYF.

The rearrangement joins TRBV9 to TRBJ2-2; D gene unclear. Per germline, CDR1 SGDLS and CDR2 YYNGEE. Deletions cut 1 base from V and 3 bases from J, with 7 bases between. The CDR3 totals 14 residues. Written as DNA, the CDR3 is TGTGCCAGCAGCGTACGCTCGGACACCGGGGAGCTGTTTTTT. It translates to CASSVRSDTGELFF.

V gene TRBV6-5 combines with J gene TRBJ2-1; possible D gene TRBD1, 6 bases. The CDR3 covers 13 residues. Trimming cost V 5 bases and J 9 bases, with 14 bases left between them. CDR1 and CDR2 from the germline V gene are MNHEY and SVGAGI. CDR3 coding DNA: TGTGCCAGCAGTCCCCTCACAGGGCGTGAGCAGTTCTTC. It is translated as CASSPLTGREQFF.

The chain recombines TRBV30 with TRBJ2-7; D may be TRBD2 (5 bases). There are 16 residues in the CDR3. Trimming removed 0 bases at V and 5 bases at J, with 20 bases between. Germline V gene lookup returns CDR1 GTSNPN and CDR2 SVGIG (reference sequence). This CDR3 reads CAWSVQLLPPGNEQYF. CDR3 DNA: TGTGCCTGGAGTGTACAGCTTTTACCGCCGGGGAACGAGCAGTACTTC.

Written as DNA, the CDR3 is TGTGCCAGTAGTAGGGGGCGCGGGGAGACCCAGTACTTC. It yields the protein CASSRGRGETQYF. The chain has TRBV19 and TRBJ2-5, with TRBD1 as a possible D gene (6 bases). The length of the CDR3 is 13 residues. V gave up 4 bases and J gave up 5 bases, with 11 bases separating them. CDR1 is LNHDA and CDR2 is SQIVND in the germline V gene (reference sequence). The entire variable domain, with the rest obtained from reference TRBV19 and TRBJ2-5, is as follows: DGGITQSPKYLFRKEGQNVTLSCEQNLNHDAMYWYRQDPGQGLRLIYYSQIVNDFQKGDIAEGYSVSREKKESFPLTVTSAQKNPTAFYLCASSRGRGETQYFGPGTRLLVL.